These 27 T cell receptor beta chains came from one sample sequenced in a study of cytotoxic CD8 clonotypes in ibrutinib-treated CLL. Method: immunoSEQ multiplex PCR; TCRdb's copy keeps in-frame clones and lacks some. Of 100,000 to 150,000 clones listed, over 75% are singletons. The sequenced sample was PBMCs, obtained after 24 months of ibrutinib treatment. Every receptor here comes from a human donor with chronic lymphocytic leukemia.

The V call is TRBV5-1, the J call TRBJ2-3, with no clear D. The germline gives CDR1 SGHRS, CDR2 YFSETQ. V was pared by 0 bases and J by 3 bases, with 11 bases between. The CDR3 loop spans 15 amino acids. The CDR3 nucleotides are TGCGCCAGCAGCTTGGACGGCTTAGGGACAGATACGCAGTATTTT. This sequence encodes CASSLDGLGTDTQYF.

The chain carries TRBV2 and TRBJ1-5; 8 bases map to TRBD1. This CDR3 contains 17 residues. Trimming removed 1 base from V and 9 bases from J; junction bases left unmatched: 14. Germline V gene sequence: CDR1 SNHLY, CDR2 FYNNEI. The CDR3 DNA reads TGTGCCAGCAGTGAAGTTGGTCAGGGGGCGCGGGCAGGGCCCCAGCATTTT. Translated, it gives CASSEVGQGARAGPQHF. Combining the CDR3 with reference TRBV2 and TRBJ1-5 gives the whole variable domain EPEVTQTPSHQVTQMGQEVILRCVPISNHLYFYWYRQILGQKVEFLVSFYNNEISEKSEIFDDQFSVERPDGSNFTLKIRSTKLEDSAMYFCASSEVGQGARAGPQHFGDGTRLSIL.

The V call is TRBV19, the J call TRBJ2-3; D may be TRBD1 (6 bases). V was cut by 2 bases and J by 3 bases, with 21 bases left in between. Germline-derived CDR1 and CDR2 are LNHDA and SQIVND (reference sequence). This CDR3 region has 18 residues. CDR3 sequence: CASSILPARGGETDTQYF. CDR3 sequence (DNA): TGTGCCAGTAGTATACTGCCGGCCAGGGGCGGAGAAACAGATACGCAGTATTTT. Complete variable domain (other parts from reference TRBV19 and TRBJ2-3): DGGITQSPKYLFRKEGQNVTLSCEQNLNHDAMYWYRQDPGQGLRLIYYSQIVNDFQKGDIAEGYSVSREKKESFPLTVTSAQKNPTAFYLCASSILPARGGETDTQYFGPGTRLTVL.

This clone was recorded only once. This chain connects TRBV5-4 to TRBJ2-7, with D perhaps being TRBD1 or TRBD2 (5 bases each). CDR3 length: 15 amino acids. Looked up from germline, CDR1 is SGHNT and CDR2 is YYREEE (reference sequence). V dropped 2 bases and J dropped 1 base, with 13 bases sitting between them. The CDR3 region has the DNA TGTGCCAGCAGCTTACCGGGACGCCTATCCTACGAGCAGTACTTC. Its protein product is CASSLPGRLSYEQYF.

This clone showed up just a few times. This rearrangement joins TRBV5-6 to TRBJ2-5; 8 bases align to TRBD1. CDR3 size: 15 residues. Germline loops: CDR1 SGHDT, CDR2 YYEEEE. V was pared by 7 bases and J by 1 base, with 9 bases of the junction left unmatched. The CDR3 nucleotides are TGTGCCAGCTTCGAGACCGGGACAGGCCAAGAGACCCAGTACTTC. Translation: CASFETGTGQETQYF.

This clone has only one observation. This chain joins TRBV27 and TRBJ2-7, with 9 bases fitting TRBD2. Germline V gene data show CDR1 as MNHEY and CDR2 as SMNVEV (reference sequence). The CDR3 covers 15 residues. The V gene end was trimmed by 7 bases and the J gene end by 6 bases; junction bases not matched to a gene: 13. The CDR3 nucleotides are TGTGCCAGCACCAAAAGCTTAGCGGGAGCGGGCGAGCAGTACTTC. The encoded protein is CASTKSLAGAGEQYF.

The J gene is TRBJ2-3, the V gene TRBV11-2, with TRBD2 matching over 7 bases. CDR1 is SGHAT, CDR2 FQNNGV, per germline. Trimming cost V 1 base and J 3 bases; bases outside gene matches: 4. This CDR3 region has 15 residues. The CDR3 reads CASSLVGGRTDTQYF. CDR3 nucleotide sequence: TGTGCCAGCAGCTTAGTCGGCGGGAGAACAGATACGCAGTATTTT.

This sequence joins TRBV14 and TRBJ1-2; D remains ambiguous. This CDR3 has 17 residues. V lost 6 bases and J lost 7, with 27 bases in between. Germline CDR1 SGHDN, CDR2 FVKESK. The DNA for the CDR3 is TGTGCCAGCAGACCCGACGGAACCCCGACCGGGTCGGCTGGCTACACCTTC. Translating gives CASRPDGTPTGSAGYTF. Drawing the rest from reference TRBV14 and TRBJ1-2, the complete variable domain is EAGVTQFPSHSVIEKGQTVTLRCDPISGHDNLYWYRRVMGKEIKFLLHFVKESKQDESGMPNNRFLAERTGGTYSTLKVQPAELEDSGVYFCASRPDGTPTGSAGYTFGSGTRLTVV.

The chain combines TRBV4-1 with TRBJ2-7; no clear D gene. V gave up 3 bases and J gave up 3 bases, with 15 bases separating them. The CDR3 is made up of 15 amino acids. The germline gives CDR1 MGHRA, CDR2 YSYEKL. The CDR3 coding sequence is TGCGCCAGCAGCCAGACGGGCTCCTTGGGCTACGAGCAGTACTTC. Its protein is CASSQTGSLGYEQYF.

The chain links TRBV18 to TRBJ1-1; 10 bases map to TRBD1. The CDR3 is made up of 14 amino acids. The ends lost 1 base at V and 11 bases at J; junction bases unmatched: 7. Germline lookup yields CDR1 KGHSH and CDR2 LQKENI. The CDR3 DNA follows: TGTGCCAGCTCACCACTACCGGACAGGGGGAAGGCTTTCTTT. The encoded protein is CASSPLPDRGKAFF.

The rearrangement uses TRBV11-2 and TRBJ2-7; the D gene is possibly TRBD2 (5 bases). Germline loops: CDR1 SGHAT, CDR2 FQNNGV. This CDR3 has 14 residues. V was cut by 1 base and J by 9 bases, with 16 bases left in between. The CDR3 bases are TGTGCCAGCAGCTTAGGGGAGAGAGGCTTCGGGCAGTACTTC. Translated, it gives CASSLGERGFGQYF. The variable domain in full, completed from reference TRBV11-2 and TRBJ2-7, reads EAGVAQSPRYKIIEKRQSVAFWCNPISGHATLYWYQQILGQGPKLLIQFQNNGVVDDSQLPKDRFSAERLKGVDSTLKIQPAKLEDSAVYLCASSLGERGFGQYFGPGTRLTVT.

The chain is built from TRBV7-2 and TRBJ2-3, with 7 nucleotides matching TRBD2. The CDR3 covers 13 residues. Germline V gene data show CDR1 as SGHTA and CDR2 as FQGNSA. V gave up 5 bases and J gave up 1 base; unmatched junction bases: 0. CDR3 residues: CASSAGGTDTQYF. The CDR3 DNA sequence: TGTGCCAGCAGCGCGGGAGGCACAGATACGCAGTATTTT. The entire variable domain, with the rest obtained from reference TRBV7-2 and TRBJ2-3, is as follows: GAGVSQSPSNKVTEKGKDVELRCDPISGHTALYWYRQSLGQGLEFLIYFQGNSAPDKSGLPSDRFSAERTGGSVSTLTIQRTQQEDSAVYLCASSAGGTDTQYFGPGTRLTVL.

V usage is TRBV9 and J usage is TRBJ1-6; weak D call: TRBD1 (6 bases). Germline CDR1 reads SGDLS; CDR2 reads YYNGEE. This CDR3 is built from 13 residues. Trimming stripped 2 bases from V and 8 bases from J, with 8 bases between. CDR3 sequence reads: CASSVGADSPLHF. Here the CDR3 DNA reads TGTGCCAGCAGCGTGGGGGCTGATTCACCCCTCCACTTT. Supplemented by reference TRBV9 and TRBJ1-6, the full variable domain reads DSGVTQTPKHLITATGQRVTLRCSPRSGDLSVYWYQQSLDQGLQFLIQYYNGEERAKGNILERFSAQQFPDLHSELNLSSLELGDSALYFCASSVGADSPLHFGNGTRLTVT.

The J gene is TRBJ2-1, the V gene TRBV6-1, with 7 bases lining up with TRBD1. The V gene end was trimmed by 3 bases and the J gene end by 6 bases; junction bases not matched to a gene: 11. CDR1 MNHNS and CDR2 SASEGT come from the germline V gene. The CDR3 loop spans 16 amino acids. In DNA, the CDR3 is TGTGCCAGCAGTGACTTCGGACAGGTAGGGGGCAATGAGCAGTTCTTC. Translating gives CASSDFGQVGGNEQFF.

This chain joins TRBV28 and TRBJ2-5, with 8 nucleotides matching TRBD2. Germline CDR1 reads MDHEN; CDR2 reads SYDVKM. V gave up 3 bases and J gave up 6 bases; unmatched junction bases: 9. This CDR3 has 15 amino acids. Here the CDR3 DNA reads TGTGCCAGCAGTTTTCGAAGGGCGGGGGGCCAGACCCAGTACTTC. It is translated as CASSFRRAGGQTQYF.

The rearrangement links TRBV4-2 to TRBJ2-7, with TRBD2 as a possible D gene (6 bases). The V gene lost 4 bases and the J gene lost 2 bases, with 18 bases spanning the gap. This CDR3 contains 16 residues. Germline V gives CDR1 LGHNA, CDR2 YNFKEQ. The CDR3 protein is CASSLGRRLATYEQYF. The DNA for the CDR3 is TGTGCCAGCAGCCTGGGCAGGCGGCTAGCGACCTACGAGCAGTACTTC.

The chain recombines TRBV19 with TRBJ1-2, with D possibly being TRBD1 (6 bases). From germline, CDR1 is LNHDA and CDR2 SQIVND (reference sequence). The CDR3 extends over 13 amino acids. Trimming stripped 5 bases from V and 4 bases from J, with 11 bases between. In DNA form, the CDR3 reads TGTGCCAGTAGTTCAGGGGAGGGCTATGGCTACACCTTC. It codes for CASSSGEGYGYTF.

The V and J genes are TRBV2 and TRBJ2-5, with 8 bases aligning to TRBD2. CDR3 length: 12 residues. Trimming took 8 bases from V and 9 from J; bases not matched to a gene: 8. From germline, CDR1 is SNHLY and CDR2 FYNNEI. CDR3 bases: TGTGCCAGCGCCCAGGGTAGCGGGGCCCAGTACTTC. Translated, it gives CASAQGSGAQYF.

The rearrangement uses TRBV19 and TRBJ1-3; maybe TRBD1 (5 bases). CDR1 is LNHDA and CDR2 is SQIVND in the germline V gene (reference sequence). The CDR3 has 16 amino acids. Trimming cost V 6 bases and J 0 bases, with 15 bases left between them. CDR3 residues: CASRGESSLSGNTIYF. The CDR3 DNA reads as TGTGCCAGTAGGGGGGAATCCTCTCTCTCTGGAAACACCATATATTTT.

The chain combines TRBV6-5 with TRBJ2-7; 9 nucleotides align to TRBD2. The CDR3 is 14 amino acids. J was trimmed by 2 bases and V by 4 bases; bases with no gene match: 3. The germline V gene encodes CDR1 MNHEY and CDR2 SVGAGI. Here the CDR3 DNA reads TGTGCCAGCAGTTTAGCGGGGGTAACCTACGAGCAGTACTTC. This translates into CASSLAGVTYEQYF.

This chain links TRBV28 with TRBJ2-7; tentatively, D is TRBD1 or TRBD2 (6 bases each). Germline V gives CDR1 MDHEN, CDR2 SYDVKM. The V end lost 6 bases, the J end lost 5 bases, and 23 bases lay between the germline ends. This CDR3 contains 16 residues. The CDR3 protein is CASSSGARVISHEQYF. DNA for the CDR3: TGTGCCAGCAGCTCGGGGGCCAGGGTTATTAGCCACGAGCAGTACTTC. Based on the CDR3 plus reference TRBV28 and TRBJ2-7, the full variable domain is DVKVTQSSRYLVKRTGEKVFLECVQDMDHENMFWYRQDPGLGLRLIYFSYDVKMKEKGDIPEGYSVSREKKERFSLILESASTNQTSMYLCASSSGARVISHEQYFGPGTRLTVT.

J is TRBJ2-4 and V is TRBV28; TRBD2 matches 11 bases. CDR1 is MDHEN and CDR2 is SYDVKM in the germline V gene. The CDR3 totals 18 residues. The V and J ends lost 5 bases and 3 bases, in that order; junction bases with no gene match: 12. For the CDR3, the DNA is TGTGCCAGCAGTGTAGGACTAGCGGGCCGTACCGTCAAAAACATTCAGTACTTC. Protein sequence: CASSVGLAGRTVKNIQYF.

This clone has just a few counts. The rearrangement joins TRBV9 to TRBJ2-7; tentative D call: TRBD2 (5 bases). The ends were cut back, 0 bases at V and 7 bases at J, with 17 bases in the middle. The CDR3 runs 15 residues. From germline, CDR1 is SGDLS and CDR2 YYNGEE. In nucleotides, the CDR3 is TGTGCCAGCAGCGTAGACCCGGACTGGAGTAGGGAGCAGTACTTC. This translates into CASSVDPDWSREQYF.

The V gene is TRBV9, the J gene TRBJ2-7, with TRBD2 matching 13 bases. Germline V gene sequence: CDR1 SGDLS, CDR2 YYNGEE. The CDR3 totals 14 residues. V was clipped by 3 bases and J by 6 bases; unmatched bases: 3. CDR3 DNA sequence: TGTGCCAGCAGCGCTGGACTAGCGGGAGCCGAGCAGTACTTC. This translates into CASSAGLAGAEQYF.

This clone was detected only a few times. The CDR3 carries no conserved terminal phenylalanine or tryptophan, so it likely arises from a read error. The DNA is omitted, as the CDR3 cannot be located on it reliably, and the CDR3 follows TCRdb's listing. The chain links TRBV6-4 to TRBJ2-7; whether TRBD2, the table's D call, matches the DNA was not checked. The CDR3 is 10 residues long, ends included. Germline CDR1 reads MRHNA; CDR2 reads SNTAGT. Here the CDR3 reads CASSWRGLMN.

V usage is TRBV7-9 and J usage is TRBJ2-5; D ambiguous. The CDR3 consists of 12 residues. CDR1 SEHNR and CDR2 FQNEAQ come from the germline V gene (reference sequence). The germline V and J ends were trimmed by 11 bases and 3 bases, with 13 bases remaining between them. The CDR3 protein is CAQSPAKETQYF. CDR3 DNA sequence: TGTGCCCAATCCCCCGCTAAAGAGACCCAGTACTTC.

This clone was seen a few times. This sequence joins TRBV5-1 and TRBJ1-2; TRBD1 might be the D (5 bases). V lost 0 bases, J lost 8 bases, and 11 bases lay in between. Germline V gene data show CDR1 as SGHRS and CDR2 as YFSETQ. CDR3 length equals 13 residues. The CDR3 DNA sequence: TGCGCCAGCAGCTTGGAACCGGACAAAGGCTACACCTTC. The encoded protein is CASSLEPDKGYTF.